This T cell receptor (beta chain) was observed in a study of CD8+ T cells in alopecia areata. The treatment here: oral pan-JAK inhibitor, 5-10 mg twice daily. It was from alopecia areata patients that lesional scalp punch biopsies and peripheral blood were collected. cDNA prepared by RNA extraction and subsequent reverse transcription served as the template for sequencing. Data came from immunoSEQ multiplex PCR; TCRdb stores just in-frame clones and leaves some out. The repertoire includes about 210,000 clones, roughly 40% of them detected once, and 2% to 3% sits in the top ten. Study-level points and caveats: Sequences from scalp samples also cover resident alphabeta T cells of normal skin. Just one nonresponder means the tie between baseline CD8+ expansion and response stays uncertain.

Germline assignment: CDR1 GTSNPN and CDR2 SVGIG (reference sequence). CDR3 length: 14 amino acids. V shed 3 bases and J shed 3 bases, with 12 bases lying between them. With respect to this clone: Its target is not known.

The TCR comes from a human donor with alopecia areata. The chain employs TRBV30 and TRBJ1-5, with D possibly matching TRBD1 (5 bases). The sequencing used CD4+ T cells sorted from blood, collected at roughly week 38, from a patient treated with tofacitinib. This CDR3 reads CAWSHRLNNQPQHF. The CDR3 DNA is TGTGCCTGGAGCCACAGGCTCAACAATCAGCCCCAGCATTTT.